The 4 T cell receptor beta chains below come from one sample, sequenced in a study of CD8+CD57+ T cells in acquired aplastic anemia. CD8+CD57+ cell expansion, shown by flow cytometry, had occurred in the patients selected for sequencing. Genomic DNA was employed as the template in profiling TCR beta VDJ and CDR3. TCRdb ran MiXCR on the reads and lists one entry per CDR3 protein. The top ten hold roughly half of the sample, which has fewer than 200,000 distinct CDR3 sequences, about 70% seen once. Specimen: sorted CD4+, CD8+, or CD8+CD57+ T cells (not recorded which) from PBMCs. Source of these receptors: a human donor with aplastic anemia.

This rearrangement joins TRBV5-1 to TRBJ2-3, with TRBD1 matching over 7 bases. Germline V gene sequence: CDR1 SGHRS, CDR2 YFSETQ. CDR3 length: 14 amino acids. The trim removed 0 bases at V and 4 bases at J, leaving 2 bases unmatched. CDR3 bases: TGCGCCAGCAGCTTGGGACAGGGTTCAGATACGCAGTATTTT. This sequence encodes CASSLGQGSDTQYF.

The CDR3 spells CSAGLGTALGEEQYF. In DNA, the CDR3 is TGCAGTGCTGGGCTCGGGACGGCTTTAGGGGAGGAGCAGTACTTC. V and J are TRBV20-1 and TRBJ2-7; D is perhaps TRBD1 or TRBD2 (5 bases each). The CDR3 consists of 15 residues. Germline values: CDR1 DFQATT, CDR2 SNEGSKA (reference sequence). V lost 5 bases, J lost 7 bases, and 24 bases lay in between.

The CDR3 DNA reads as TGCGCCAGCAGCCGGCTAGCGGACCTCAATGAGCAGTTCTTC. Translation: CASSRLADLNEQFF. This rearrangement joins TRBV5-1 to TRBJ2-1; 7 bases are shared with TRBD2. After removal of 4 bases from V and 6 bases from J, the junction contained 7 bases not matched to a gene. Per the germline V gene, CDR1 is SGHRS and CDR2 is YFSETQ. The CDR3 has 14 residues.

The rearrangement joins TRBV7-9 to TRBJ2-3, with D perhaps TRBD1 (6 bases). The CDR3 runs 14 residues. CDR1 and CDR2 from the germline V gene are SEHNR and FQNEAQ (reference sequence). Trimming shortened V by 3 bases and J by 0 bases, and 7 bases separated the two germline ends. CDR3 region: CASSFQGSTDTQYF. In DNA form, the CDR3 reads TGTGCCAGCAGCTTCCAGGGGAGCACAGATACGCAGTATTTT.